This TCR beta chain was recovered during a study of T cells in localized non-small cell lung cancer. General observations from the study: Higher T cell density in the blood was associated with longer overall survival, whereas higher adjacent-lung clonality associated with shorter survival.

Note on this clone: The target antigen is unknown.

V lost 3 bases to trimming and J lost 4 bases, with 10 bases between them. This CDR3 is built from 14 residues. The V gene's germline CDR1 is LNHDA and CDR2 SQIVND (reference sequence). Using immunoSEQ multiplex PCR, the repertoire was profiled, and TCRdb retains in-frame clones only, with some absent. The sample has about 36,000 clones; around 85% are singletons. Sequencing used peripheral blood, obtained before any cancer treatment. The clonotype originates from a woman aged 40-69 years with stage I lung adenocarcinoma. The chain carries TRBV19 and TRBJ1-3; D is perhaps TRBD1 (6 bases). Here the CDR3 reads CASSIEGGGNTIYF. The CDR3 bases are TGTGCCAGTAGTATTGAGGGGGGAGGAAACACCATATATTTT.